This TCR beta chain was found in a study of blood T cell repertoires in COVID-19. The CDR3 sequence is 15 residues long. Unmatched junction bases numbered 8, after V lost 8 bases and J lost 3 bases. Germline CDR1 MNHEY, CDR2 SVGAGI. Source study methods: Amplification with reference gene primers provided the estimates of nucleated cell counts. Only in-frame clones appear in the TCRdb table, and some are missing; sequencing was by immunoSEQ multiplex PCR. V, J and clone size are those of that table, while D and trimming were read from the DNA. The sample carries roughly 50,000 clones, approximately 80% recorded once.

V and J are TRBV6-5 and TRBJ2-1; 9 bases match TRBD2. This clonotype was obtained from an older man with acute or convalescent COVID-19. The specimen sequenced was peripheral blood. CDR3 residues: CASGFFSGSYNEQFF. The CDR3 nucleotides read TGTGCCAGCGGGTTTTTTAGCGGGAGCTACAATGAGCAGTTCTTC.